This T cell receptor beta chain comes out of a study of early stage breast cancer tumors. For the study at large: Most invasive tumors, about 80% of the 16, were ER+/PR+/HER2-.

CDR3 length equals 12 residues. Germline V CDR1 and CDR2: SGHTA, FQGNSA. V was clipped by 7 bases and J by 8 bases, with 14 bases between them. TCRdb's table, derived via immunoSEQ multiplex PCR, lists solely in-frame clones and lacks some. The table records 25,000 to 30,000 clones, around 50% of them present only once. Regarding the study as a whole: Commonly generated sequences made up most enriched TCRB sequences shared between patients. Tumors had roughly 2.5-fold higher T cell density than normal breast.

Notes on this clone: Its antigen is not known.

The TCR comes from a person aged 50-59 years with breast cancer. This rearrangement joins TRBV7-2 to TRBJ1-2; unclear D gene. Material for sequencing was breast tumor tissue. CDR3 coding DNA: TGTGCCAGCAACCGTGCGGGTCTCGGCTACACCTTC. Encoded protein: CASNRAGLGYTF.